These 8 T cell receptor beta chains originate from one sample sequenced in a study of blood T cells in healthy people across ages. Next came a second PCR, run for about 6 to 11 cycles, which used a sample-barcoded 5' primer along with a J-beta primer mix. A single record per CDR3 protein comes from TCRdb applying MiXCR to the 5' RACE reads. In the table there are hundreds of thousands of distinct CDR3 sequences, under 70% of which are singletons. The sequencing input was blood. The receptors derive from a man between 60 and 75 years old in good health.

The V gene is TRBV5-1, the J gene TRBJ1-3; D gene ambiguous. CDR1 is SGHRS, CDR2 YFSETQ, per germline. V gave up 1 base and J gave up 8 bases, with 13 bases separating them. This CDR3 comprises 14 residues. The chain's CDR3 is CASSLSSPEDTIYF. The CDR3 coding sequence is TGCGCCAGCAGCTTGAGTTCCCCGGAGGACACCATATATTTT. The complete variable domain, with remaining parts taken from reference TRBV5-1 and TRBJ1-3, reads KAGVTQTPRYLIKTRGQQVTLSCSPISGHRSVSWYQQTPGQGLQFLFEYFSETQRNKGNFPGRFSGRQFSNSRSEMNVSTLELGDSALYLCASSLSSPEDTIYFGEGSWLTVV.

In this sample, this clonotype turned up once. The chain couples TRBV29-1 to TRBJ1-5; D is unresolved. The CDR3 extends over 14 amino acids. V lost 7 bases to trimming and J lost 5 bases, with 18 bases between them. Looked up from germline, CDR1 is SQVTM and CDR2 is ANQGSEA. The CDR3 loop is CSASGAGGDQPQHF. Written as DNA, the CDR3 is TGCAGCGCCTCGGGAGCCGGTGGGGATCAGCCCCAGCATTTT.

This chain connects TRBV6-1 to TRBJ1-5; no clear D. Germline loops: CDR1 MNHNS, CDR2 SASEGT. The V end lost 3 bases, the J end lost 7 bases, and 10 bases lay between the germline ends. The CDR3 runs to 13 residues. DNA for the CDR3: TGTGCCAGCAGTGATCCGGGGTACCAGCCCCAGCATTTT. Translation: CASSDPGYQPQHF.

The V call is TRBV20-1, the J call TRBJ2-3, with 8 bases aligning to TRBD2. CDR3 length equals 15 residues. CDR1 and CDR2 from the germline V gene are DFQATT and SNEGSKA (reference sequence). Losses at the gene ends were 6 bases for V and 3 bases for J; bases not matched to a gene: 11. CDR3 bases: TGCAGTGCGCCAAGGTTGCGGGGGGTGACAGATACGCAGTATTTT. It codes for CSAPRLRGVTDTQYF.

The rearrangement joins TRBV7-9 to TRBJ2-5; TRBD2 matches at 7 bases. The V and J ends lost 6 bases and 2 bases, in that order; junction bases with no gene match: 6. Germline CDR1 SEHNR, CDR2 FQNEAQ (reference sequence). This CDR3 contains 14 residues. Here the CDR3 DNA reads TGTGCCAGCAGTCAACAAGCGGGGCAAGAGACCCAGTACTTC. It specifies CASSQQAGQETQYF. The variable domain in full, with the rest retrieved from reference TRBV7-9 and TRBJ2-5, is DTGVSQNPRHKITKRGQNVTFRCDPISEHNRLYWYRQTLGQGPEFLTYFQNEAQLEKSRLLSDRFSAERPKGSFSTLEIQRTEQGDSAMYLCASSQQAGQETQYFGPGTRLLVL.

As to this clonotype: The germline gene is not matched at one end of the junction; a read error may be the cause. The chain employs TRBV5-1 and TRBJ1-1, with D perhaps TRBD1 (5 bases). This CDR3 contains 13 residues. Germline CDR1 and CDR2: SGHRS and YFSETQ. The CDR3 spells CASRGHSETEVFF. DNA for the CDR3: TGCGCCAGCAGAGGACACTCGGAGACTGAAGTTTTCTTT.

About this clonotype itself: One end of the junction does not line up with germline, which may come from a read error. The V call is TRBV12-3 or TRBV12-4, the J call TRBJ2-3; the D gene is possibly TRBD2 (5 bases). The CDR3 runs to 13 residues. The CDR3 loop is CASRRSSTDAQYF. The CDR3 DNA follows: TGTGCCAGCCGCAGATCTAGCACAGATGCGCAGTATTTT.

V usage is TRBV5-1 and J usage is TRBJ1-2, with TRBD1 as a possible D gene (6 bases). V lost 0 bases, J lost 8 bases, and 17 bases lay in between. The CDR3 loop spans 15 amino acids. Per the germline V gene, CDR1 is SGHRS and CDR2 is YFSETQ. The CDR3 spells CASSLGQVPPEGYTF. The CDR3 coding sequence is TGCGCCAGCAGCTTGGGACAGGTGCCGCCTGAAGGCTACACCTTC.